Each of the 19 T cell receptor beta chains below was sequenced from the same sample in a study of T cell responses to AZD1222 COVID-19 vaccine. The assay was immunoSEQ multiplex PCR, and TCRdb's table has in-frame clones only and misses some. The profile covers 150,000 or so clones, with roughly nine tenths appearing a single time and approximately 1.5% taken by the ten largest. The sample consisted of peripheral blood, taken on day 0 of AZD1222 vaccination. The receptors here all came from an adult in good health.

This chain connects TRBV5-1 to TRBJ2-7; 11 bases map to TRBD1. V shed 3 bases and J 0 bases; nucleotides not matched to a gene: 11. CDR1 is SGHRS and CDR2 is YFSETQ in the germline V gene. CDR3 size: 18 residues. CDR3 residues: CASSWDRTGGRGSYEQYF. The CDR3, as DNA: TGCGCCAGCAGCTGGGATCGGACAGGGGGCCGGGGCTCCTACGAGCAGTACTTC.

The chain uses TRBV10-3 and TRBJ2-1; D could derive from TRBD1 or TRBD2 (5 bases each). V shed 4 bases and J shed 3 bases, with 22 bases lying between them. The CDR3 has 18 residues. Germline assignment: CDR1 ENHRY and CDR2 SYGVKD. The CDR3 DNA follows: TGTGCCATCAGTGTGGGGACGGGAAATTCGGGTGGCTACAATGAGCAGTTCTTC. This sequence encodes CAISVGTGNSGGYNEQFF.

This sequence joins TRBV27 and TRBJ1-4, with 9 bases matching TRBD1. Germline V gene lookup returns CDR1 MNHEY and CDR2 SMNVEV (reference sequence). After removal of 6 bases from V and 8 bases from J, the junction contained 16 bases not matched to a gene. The CDR3 sequence is 17 residues long. This CDR3 reads CASSPRLPGQGGEKLFF. As DNA, the CDR3 is TGTGCCAGCAGCCCCCGACTACCGGGACAGGGAGGCGAAAAACTGTTTTTT.

V usage is TRBV18 and J usage is TRBJ2-7; 8 bases match TRBD1. This CDR3 spans 12 amino acids. Per germline, CDR1 KGHSH and CDR2 LQKENI. V trimming: 4 bases; J trimming: 6 bases; junction bases outside the gene matches: 2. Here the CDR3 reads CASSRTGGEQYF. CDR3 coding DNA: TGTGCCAGCTCACGTACAGGGGGCGAGCAGTACTTC. The whole variable domain, filled in from reference TRBV18 and TRBJ2-7, reads NAGVMQNPRHLVRRRGQEARLRCSPMKGHSHVYWYRQLPEEGLKFMVYLQKENIIDESGMPKERFSAEFPKEGPSILRIQQVVRGDSAAYFCASSRTGGEQYFGPGTRLTVT.

This chain connects TRBV19 to TRBJ1-4; possibly TRBD1 for D (5 bases). The CDR3 covers 14 residues. The germline CDR1 and CDR2 sequences are LNHDA and SQIVND (reference sequence). V lost 4 bases and J lost 5, with 11 bases in between. The CDR3 reads CASSTGSWNEKLFF. In DNA form, the CDR3 reads TGTGCCAGTAGTACAGGGTCCTGGAATGAAAAACTGTTTTTT.

CDR3 in DNA: TGTGCCAGTAGTATCAAAGGGACCACTGAAGCTTTCTTT. Encoded protein: CASSIKGTTEAFF. This chain joins TRBV19 and TRBJ1-1; the D gene is possibly TRBD1 (5 bases). CDR1 LNHDA and CDR2 SQIVND come from the germline V gene (reference sequence). V lost 3 bases and J lost 4, with 9 bases in between. This CDR3 is built from 13 residues.

The V gene is TRBV11-3, the J gene TRBJ1-6; perhaps TRBD1 as D (5 bases). Per the germline V gene, CDR1 is SGHNT and CDR2 is YENEEA. Trimming shortened V by 5 bases and J by 7 bases, and 15 bases separated the two germline ends. The CDR3 consists of 15 residues. CDR3 in amino acids: CASSPGRGSNSPLHF. CDR3 DNA: TGTGCCAGCAGCCCAGGCCGGGGGTCCAATTCACCCCTCCACTTT. The full variable domain, rest sourced from reference TRBV11-3 and TRBJ1-6, is EAGVVQSPRYKIIEKKQPVAFWCNPISGHNTLYWYLQNLGQGPELLIRYENEEAVDDSQLPKDRFSAERLKGVDSTLKIQPAELGDSAVYLCASSPGRGSNSPLHFGNGTRLTVT.

This chain joins TRBV28 and TRBJ1-2; maybe TRBD1 (5 bases). V was cut by 5 bases and J by 3 bases, with 19 bases left in between. The CDR3 runs to 16 residues. Germline V gives CDR1 MDHEN, CDR2 SYDVKM. CDR3 amino acids: CASSGEGMRLDYGYTF. CDR3 in DNA: TGTGCCAGCAGTGGGGAGGGGATGAGGTTAGACTATGGCTACACCTTC.

The chain uses TRBV5-1 and TRBJ2-7; TRBD1 matches at 9 bases. The CDR3 is 14 amino acids. Trimming cost V 0 bases and J 4 bases; bases outside gene matches: 2. CDR1 SGHRS and CDR2 YFSETQ come from the germline V gene. The chain's CDR3 is CASSLAGQGYEQYF. The CDR3 DNA follows: TGCGCCAGCAGCTTGGCGGGACAGGGTTACGAGCAGTACTTC. Full variable domain (rest looked up from reference TRBV5-1 and TRBJ2-7): KAGVTQTPRYLIKTRGQQVTLSCSPISGHRSVSWYQQTPGQGLQFLFEYFSETQRNKGNFPGRFSGRQFSNSRSEMNVSTLELGDSALYLCASSLAGQGYEQYFGPGTRLTVT.

This clone was found once. V is TRBV19 and J is TRBJ1-6; D perhaps matches TRBD1 (6 bases). Trimming pared 1 base from V and 5 bases from J, leaving 12 bases between. This CDR3 spans 16 amino acids. Germline CDR1 is LNHDA and CDR2 is SQIVND (reference sequence). The CDR3 loop reads CASSIGNDRNNSPLHF. DNA of the CDR3: TGTGCCAGTAGTATAGGGAACGACAGGAATAATTCACCCCTCCACTTT. The full variable domain, completed using reference TRBV19 and TRBJ1-6, is DGGITQSPKYLFRKEGQNVTLSCEQNLNHDAMYWYRQDPGQGLRLIYYSQIVNDFQKGDIAEGYSVSREKKESFPLTVTSAQKNPTAFYLCASSIGNDRNNSPLHFGNGTRLTVT.

The chain is built from TRBV6-1 and TRBJ1-5; 11 nucleotides align to TRBD1. The CDR3 runs 15 residues. The V segment lost 3 bases and the J segment 4 bases; nucleotides outside the gene matches: 2. The V gene's germline CDR1 is MNHNS and CDR2 SASEGT. The CDR3 reads CASSDRDRGNQPQHF. CDR3 bases: TGTGCCAGCAGTGACCGGGACAGGGGGAATCAGCCCCAGCATTTT.

The chain carries TRBV12-3 or TRBV12-4 and TRBJ2-3, with 9 bases lining up with TRBD2. The ends lost 1 base at V and 14 bases at J; junction bases unmatched: 4. The length of the CDR3 is 12 residues. The CDR3 loop reads CASSLGSGGGYF. As DNA, the CDR3 is TGTGCCAGCAGTTTAGGTAGCGGGGGAGGGTATTTT.

V is TRBV5-6 and J is TRBJ2-7, with D perhaps assigned TRBD1 or TRBD2 (7 bases each). Germline loops: CDR1 SGHDT, CDR2 YYEEEE. The CDR3 covers 13 residues. V gave up 4 bases and J gave up 6 bases, with 14 bases separating them. This chain's CDR3 is CASSLPGGGEQYF. For the CDR3, the DNA is TGTGCCAGCAGCCTCCCAGGGGGGGGCGAGCAGTACTTC.

The chain employs TRBV9 and TRBJ2-3; 7 bases match TRBD2. The CDR3 sequence is 14 residues long. Germline V CDR1 and CDR2: SGDLS, YYNGEE. Losses at the gene ends were 2 bases for V and 3 bases for J; bases not matched to a gene: 3. The CDR3 loop reads CASSVRDYTDTQYF. The CDR3 bases are TGTGCCAGCAGCGTCCGGGACTATACAGATACGCAGTATTTT.

The genes are TRBV7-9 and TRBJ2-1, with 11 bases identical to TRBD2. The V gene end was trimmed by 5 bases and the J gene end by 8 bases; junction bases not matched to a gene: 2. Germline CDR1 and CDR2: SEHNR and FQNEAQ (reference sequence). CDR3 length: 13 residues. The CDR3 region has the DNA TGTGCCAGCAGCCCGGGACTAGCGGATGAGCAGTTCTTC. This codes for CASSPGLADEQFF.

This clone was detected only once. The chain combines TRBV20-1 with TRBJ2-7, with a possible D match to TRBD2 (5 bases). The CDR3 is 15 amino acids. The germline V gene has CDR1 DFQATT and CDR2 SNEGSKA (reference sequence). Trimming removed 3 bases from V and 2 bases from J, with 17 bases in between. The CDR3 DNA follows: TGCAGTGCTAGTGCGGCTAGCCTTGGCCCCTACGAGCAGTACTTC. It is translated as CSASAASLGPYEQYF.

This clone has just one count. The rearrangement links TRBV6-6 to TRBJ2-1; a weak D match, TRBD1 (5 bases). The V end lost 4 bases, the J end lost 15 bases, and 16 bases lay between the germline ends. Germline V gene sequence: CDR1 MNHNY, CDR2 SVGAGI (reference sequence). The CDR3 is made up of 12 amino acids. The CDR3 protein is CASSFDSVPRFF. The CDR3 DNA sequence: TGTGCCAGCAGTTTCGACAGTGTCCCGAGGTTCTTC.

This chain joins TRBV6-5 and TRBJ2-1; 8 bases match TRBD2. Germline V gene lookup returns CDR1 MNHEY and CDR2 SVGAGI. Germline trimming cut 7 bases from V and 6 bases from J; bases unmatched to any gene: 8. The CDR3 spans 14 residues. CDR3 nucleotides: TGTGCCAGCACCGGGGGGGGCAGGGGCAATGAGCAGTTCTTC. Translated: CASTGGGRGNEQFF.

This clone occurred once. The chain employs TRBV3-1 (or the pseudogene TRBV3-2) and TRBJ2-1; D remains ambiguous. The CDR3 has 13 amino acids. Trimming stripped 1 base from V and 10 bases from J, with 11 bases between. Germline-derived CDR1 and CDR2 are LGHDT and YNNKEL (reference sequence). The chain's CDR3 is CASSQGSGREQFF. The DNA of the CDR3 is TGTGCCAGCAGCCAAGGGTCGGGCAGAGAGCAGTTCTTC.